This T cell receptor (beta chain) appears in the sequencing data of a study of precursors of human CD4 cytotoxic T cells (dated by TCRdb to 2016 to 2019). Study-wide context: In total, 11 to 15 donors contributed CD4+ memory subsets to the bulk TCR-seq analysis. Sequences for both the TCRalpha and TCRbeta chains came out of the TCR-seq analysis of some 13 donors (table S7). Points the paper makes about the study in general: A larger fraction of IL-7Rhigh TEMRA clonotypes than of TEM or TCM clonotypes was made up of expanded effector clonotypes. Some bulk TCR-seq comparisons included only about 95% of the 14 donors, suggesting not every subset was available for every donor. According to the authors, a human observational design cannot definitively establish the direction of differentiation between precursor and effector cells. More restricted TCR repertoires, with lower diversity and more expanded clonotypes, were shown by IL-7Rhigh and IL-7R- TEMRA subsets than by TCM and TEM subsets.

This clonotype has just a few counts. Its antigen remains undetermined. Base qualities are missing; no much larger clone stands one base away. CDR1 and CDR2, per the germline V gene, are SGHTA and FQGNSA. Inclusive of the bounding cysteine and phenylalanine, the CDR3 is 17 residues long. Left in the record is the CDR3 DNA by itself, 51 bases read in frame from the first base. Trimming leaves V shorter by 5 bases and J shorter by 4 bases, with the junction holding 10 bases beyond the gene matches. To test for a precursor-effector relationship among CD4 cytotoxic T cells, four sorted CD4+ memory subsets (TCM, TEM, IL-7Rhigh TEMRA, IL-7R- TEMRA) underwent bulk UMI-based TCR sequencing. The cells came from peripheral blood mononuclear cells that had been isolated from human blood. Sequencing was carried out with an Illumina MiSeq. Processing in the source paper ran as follows. The Shannon-Wiener index, calculated in VDJtools, was used to measure repertoire diversity. TCRbeta clonotypes with a clonotype frequency of at least 3 were defined as expanded. Starting from the raw public reads, TCRdb applied fastp trimming at Q25, assembled clones with MiXCR and retained in-frame beta chains. Rows with a matching CDR3 protein are joined into one entry that keeps the most common DNA and genes. In this record, the V and J calls reflect TCRdb's handling and not the investigators' own analysis. Present in this sample are 490 or so distinct CDR3 sequences, over 15% of which were seen just once. Jointly, the top ten make up 19% of the sample.

Here the chain combines TRBV7-2 and TRBJ2-1; 11 bases in between match TRBD2. The receptor comes from a human donor in good health. Sequenced sample: memory CD4+ T cells from blood (PBMCs). The nucleotides read TGTGCCAGCAGCACCTCACTAGCGGGAGACCCATACAATGAGCAGTTCTTC. Protein translation: CASSTSLAGDPYNEQFF.